Listed below are T cell receptor beta chains from one sample, sequenced in a study of T-cell memory formation after mild COVID-19. MiXCR was run by TCRdb on the 5' RACE reads, yielding one entry per CDR3 protein. Of hundreds of thousands of distinct CDR3 sequences listed, 20% to 25% are singletons. The sample taken for sequencing was PBMCs or a T cell subset sorted from them (not recorded which). These receptors all come from an adult woman who had mild COVID-19 (a few samples of this study predate the infection). Cell type and time point are not known. CDR3s include the opening cysteine and the closing phenylalanine or tryptophan. A D gene is named only where the DNA matches it firmly. Some rows have no size entry. The others give once, few or many, or a class for an expanded clone.

j_gene,abundance,v_gene,d_gene,CDR3nt,CDR3aa
TRBJ2-7,-,TRBV30,-,TGTGCCTGGAGGGTGGCCCCTGAGGAGGAGCAGTACTTC,CAWRVAPEEEQYF
TRBJ2-1,few,TRBV11-1,-,TGTGCCAGCAGCACCAACCCGAACGATTACAATGAGCAGTTCTTC,CASSTNPNDYNEQFF
TRBJ2-3,few,TRBV9,-,TGTGCCAGCAGCGCGAACAGCGGGCGTACCATCACAGATACGCAGTATTTT,CASSANSGRTITDTQYF
TRBJ2-7,-,TRBV7-9,-,TGTGCCAGCAGCTTAGCGGTGGGGGGGCCCTACGAGCAGTACTTC,CASSLAVGGPYEQYF
TRBJ2-3,few,TRBV6-1,-,TGTGCCAGCAGTGGTCCGAAAGATACGCAGTATTTT,CASSGPKDTQYF
TRBJ2-2,few,TRBV12-3/TRBV12-4,-,TGTGCCAGCAGCCCCTCTGACACCGGGGAGCTGTTTTTT,CASSPSDTGELFF
TRBJ2-1,-,TRBV5-1,TRBD2,TGCGCCAGCGGGTTGACTAGCGGGATACCCTACAATGAGCAGTTCTTC,CASGLTSGIPYNEQFF
TRBJ2-1,-,TRBV7-9,-,TGTGCCAGTAAACCTCCGAGGGGGGATGAGCAGTTCTTC,CASKPPRGDEQFF
TRBJ1-6,-,TRBV28,TRBD1,TGTGCCAGCAGTTTACCGACAGGGGGCGGGAATTCACCCCTCCACTTT,CASSLPTGGGNSPLHF
TRBJ2-1,-,TRBV6-5,TRBD2,TGTGCCAGCAGTAGCGGGGGGGGCAGCTCCTACAATGAGCAGTTCTTC,CASSSGGGSSYNEQFF
TRBJ2-7,-,TRBV15,-,TGTGCCACCAGCAGGTTATCACTAGAATCCTACGAGCAGTACTTC,CATSRLSLESYEQYF
TRBJ2-7,-,TRBV10-3,-,TGTGCCATCAGTGAGTCTGGCGGCAGGACCTACGAGCAGTACTTC,CAISESGGRTYEQYF
TRBJ2-1,-,TRBV20-1,-,TGCAGTGCGCACCGGAGCTCCTACAATGAGCAGTTCTTC,CSAHRSSYNEQFF
TRBJ2-1,few,TRBV7-2,TRBD1,TGTGCCAGCAGGACTAAGACAGGGTTGGTTTTCAATGAGCAGTTCTTC,CASRTKTGLVFNEQFF
TRBJ1-1,many,TRBV19,TRBD1,TGCGCCAGCAGCAAGGGACAGGGAAACACTGAAGCTTTCTTT,CASSKGQGNTEAFF
TRBJ1-5,-,TRBV5-4,-,TGTGCCAGCAGCTTTGGGGGGGGCCTTAGCAATCAGCCCCAGCATTTT,CASSFGGGLSNQPQHF
TRBJ2-3,few,TRBV7-9,-,TGTGCCAGCACCGGTTGGAGCACAGATACGCAGTATTTT,CASTGWSTDTQYF
TRBJ2-7,many,TRBV7-2,TRBD2,TGTGCCAGCAGCCTTTTACTAGCGGGGGGGATGTCCTACGAGCAGTACTTC,CASSLLLAGGMSYEQYF
TRBJ1-1,-,TRBV12-3/TRBV12-4,TRBD1,TGTGCCAGCAGTTGGAGGGGGCCGGGTGAAGCTTTCTTT,CASSWRGPGEAFF
TRBJ2-5,few,TRBV6-2/TRBV6-3,-,TGTGCCAGCAACCCCAGGATTGGAGAGACCCAGTACTTC,CASNPRIGETQYF
TRBJ2-4,-,TRBV7-3,-,TGTGCCAGCAGCTCTGACCTGGACAGTCCCAAAAACATTCAGTACTTC,CASSSDLDSPKNIQYF
TRBJ1-1,few,TRBV9,TRBD1,TGTGCCAGCAGCGGGGGGACAGGGAACACTGAAGCTTTCTTT,CASSGGTGNTEAFF
TRBJ2-5,-,TRBV5-1,TRBD2,TGCGCCAGCAGCTTCACCAGGACTAGCGGGGCCCAAGAGACCCAGTACTTC,CASSFTRTSGAQETQYF
TRBJ2-5,-,TRBV11-2,-,TGTGCCAGCAGCTTCGGGCTCACAAGAGAGACCCAGTACTTC,CASSFGLTRETQYF
TRBJ2-7,few,TRBV5-4,-,TGTGCCAGCAGCTCAGGGGCAACGAGCTCCTACGAGCAGTACTTC,CASSSGATSSYEQYF
TRBJ2-1,-,TRBV6-5,-,TGTGCCAGCAGTTACTCGCGGCCTAGCTCCTACAATGAGCAGTTCTTC,CASSYSRPSSYNEQFF
TRBJ1-1,few,TRBV5-1,-,TGCGCCAGCTCACCCTCCGGGGTGAACACTGAAGCTTTCTTT,CASSPSGVNTEAFF
TRBJ2-7,many,TRBV27,TRBD2,TGTGCCAGCAGTTCCATAGCGGGGACCTACGAGCAGTACTTC,CASSSIAGTYEQYF